These T cell receptor beta chains were read from a single sample in a study of T cells after yellow fever vaccination. A single record per CDR3 protein comes from TCRdb applying MiXCR to the 5' RACE reads. The repertoire includes some 340,000 distinct CDR3 sequences, around 11% of them detected once, and 3% to 4% sits in the top ten. The sample was CD4+ T cells sorted from PBMCs, taken 45 days after the yellow fever booster vaccination. Receptors originate from a man aged 18 to 30 who received the YFV17D yellow fever vaccine. The CDR3 runs from the conserved cysteine through the conserved F or W. The order of the fields is D gene, J gene, V gene, CDR3 protein. A D gene is named only where the DNA matches it firmly.

d_call: TRBD1
j_call: TRBJ1-4
v_call: TRBV7-2
cdr3_aa: CASRRDRDEKLFF

d_call: TRBD2
j_call: TRBJ2-1
v_call: TRBV9
cdr3_aa: CASSLSGGASYNEQFF

d_call: TRBD2
j_call: TRBJ2-3
v_call: TRBV9
cdr3_aa: CASSPQRGGTDTQYF

d_call: .
j_call: TRBJ2-5
v_call: TRBV7-9
cdr3_aa: CASRRAGQKETQYF

d_call: .
j_call: TRBJ2-3
v_call: TRBV12-5
cdr3_aa: CASGDDTQYF

d_call: .
j_call: TRBJ2-3
v_call: TRBV3-1
cdr3_aa: CASSHTAETDTQYF

d_call: TRBD1
j_call: TRBJ1-3
v_call: TRBV30
cdr3_aa: CAWSPRGLISGNTIYF

d_call: TRBD2
j_call: TRBJ2-3
v_call: TRBV18
cdr3_aa: CASSPRASGGRYTQYF

d_call: TRBD1
j_call: TRBJ2-7
v_call: TRBV3-1
cdr3_aa: CASSQWTGIGDEQYF

d_call: TRBD2
j_call: TRBJ2-3
v_call: TRBV7-2
cdr3_aa: CASSPWTSGGTDTQYF

d_call: .
j_call: TRBJ2-5
v_call: TRBV5-1
cdr3_aa: CASSWGSETQYF

d_call: TRBD1
j_call: TRBJ2-5
v_call: TRBV2
cdr3_aa: CASSERGQAVETQYF

d_call: .
j_call: TRBJ1-3
v_call: TRBV4-3
cdr3_aa: CASSQDGSSGNTIYF

d_call: TRBD1
j_call: TRBJ1-1
v_call: TRBV19
cdr3_aa: CASNTQGAGTEAFF

d_call: .
j_call: TRBJ2-5
v_call: TRBV7-7
cdr3_aa: CASSPRVAPQETQYF

d_call: .
j_call: TRBJ1-1
v_call: TRBV5-1
cdr3_aa: CASSFNGESTEAFF

d_call: TRBD1
j_call: TRBJ1-5
v_call: TRBV24-1
cdr3_aa: CATCLGFGNRDRGMSNQPQHF

d_call: TRBD2
j_call: TRBJ2-3
v_call: TRBV29-1
cdr3_aa: CSVDKRGGTGPTTQYF

d_call: TRBD1
j_call: TRBJ2-2
v_call: TRBV9
cdr3_aa: CASSVQGAAGELFF

d_call: TRBD2
j_call: TRBJ2-3
v_call: TRBV28
cdr3_aa: CASRNHRLAGLTDTQYF

d_call: .
j_call: TRBJ2-3
v_call: TRBV29-1
cdr3_aa: CSGTTDTQYF

d_call: .
j_call: TRBJ2-3
v_call: TRBV12-3/TRBV12-4
cdr3_aa: CASSFSIADTQYF

d_call: .
j_call: TRBJ2-2
v_call: TRBV7-9
cdr3_aa: CASSSRGRNTGELFF

d_call: .
j_call: TRBJ1-2
v_call: TRBV28
cdr3_aa: CASRPPGGEGYTF

d_call: .
j_call: TRBJ1-1
v_call: TRBV24-1
cdr3_aa: CATSQDRNTEAFF

d_call: .
j_call: TRBJ2-3
v_call: TRBV6-5
cdr3_aa: CASSYRTSTDTQYF